A selection of T cell receptor beta chains follows, all from one sample in a study of T cell responses to AZD1222 COVID-19 vaccine. Only in-frame clones appear in the TCRdb table, and some are missing; sequencing was by immunoSEQ multiplex PCR. In all, the sample yields about 140,000 clones. Sequencing input: peripheral blood. These TCRs come from an adult in good health. Both conserved end residues are part of each CDR3. Fields, in order: D gene, V gene, J gene, CDR3 DNA, CDR3 protein. D genes are given only for firm matches.

>-|TRBV6-2/TRBV6-3|TRBJ1-2
TGTGCCAGCAGTTACAGGAGAGCCTTCTATGGCTACACCTTC
CASSYRRAFYGYTF
>-|TRBV5-1|TRBJ2-7
TGCGCCAGCCGAATCGGGCCTGGGGTGGCCTACGAGCAGTACTTC
CASRIGPGVAYEQYF
>-|TRBV5-6|TRBJ1-5
TGTGCCAGCAGCTTGTTCTCAGAGCATAGCAATCAGCCCCAGCATTTT
CASSLFSEHSNQPQHF
>-|TRBV7-2|TRBJ1-2
TGTGCCAGCAGTCGATTAGGGCAGTTTCCCCCAAGCCAGGGCTACACCTTC
CASSRLGQFPPSQGYTF
>TRBD1|TRBV15|TRBJ2-7
TGTGCCACCAGCAGAGAGCCGGGACAGTCCTACGAGCAGTACTTC
CATSREPGQSYEQYF
>-|TRBV6-5|TRBJ1-5
TGTGCCAGCAGTTATCGGCAGGGGATCAATCAGCCCCAGCATTTT
CASSYRQGINQPQHF
>-|TRBV5-1|TRBJ1-1
TGCGCCACTAGGTACGGGGAGGGGCCGAACACTGAAGCTTTCTTT
CATRYGEGPNTEAFF
>TRBD2|TRBV5-1|TRBJ2-4
TGCGCCAGCAGGGGGACTAGCGGCGACTCAGCCAAAAACATTCAGTACTTC
CASRGTSGDSAKNIQYF
>-|TRBV7-3|TRBJ2-1
TGTGCCAGCAGTTCGATCCCGGACAATGAGCAGTTCTTC
CASSSIPDNEQFF
>TRBD1|TRBV2|TRBJ2-1
TGTGCCAGCAGATTTCAGGGGGCGCGAGACAATGAGCAGTTCTTC
CASRFQGARDNEQFF
>-|TRBV2|TRBJ2-7
TGTGCCAGCAGTTTCGGAACACCGCGTGACTACGAGCAGTACTTC
CASSFGTPRDYEQYF
>-|TRBV5-5|TRBJ1-1
TGTGCCAGCAGCTTCTGGATGAACACTGAAGCTTTCTTT
CASSFWMNTEAFF
>-|TRBV19|TRBJ1-6
TGTGCCAGTAGTATTGGGGGGAGTACCTCACCCCTCCACTTT
CASSIGGSTSPLHF
>-|TRBV13|TRBJ2-5
TGTGCCAGCAGCTTAGGGGGGGCTGGGGAGACCCAGTACTTC
CASSLGGAGETQYF
>TRBD1|TRBV12-3/TRBV12-4|TRBJ1-2
TGTGCCAGCAGTGGGGACAGGGGGAATGGCTACACCTTC
CASSGDRGNGYTF